The entry below gives a single T cell receptor (beta chain) sequence along with its context. Its recognized antigen is unknown. These data originate in a study of monozygotic twins with inflammatory bowel disease (dated by TCRdb to between 2019 and 2020). Notes on the research overall: In total, approximately 28 monozygotic twin pairs made up the full study: 19 Danish pairs, all IBD-discordant, plus nine German pairs, of which four were IBD-concordant and five were IBD-discordant. Disease-associated traits were sought mainly through comparisons between IBD patients and their genetically identical healthy co-twins within discordant pairs. Each individual had, on average, about 151 000 unique TCRalpha sequences and 181 000 unique TCRbeta sequences available for analysis.

The CDR3 holds 14 amino acids from the cysteine to the phenylalanine. No DNA sequence was recorded. The germline V gene provides CDR1 SGHVS and CDR2 FNYEAQ. The library was made by 5' RACE. The input for every TCR library was 3500 ng of total RNA. cDNA was synthesized with SMARTScribe reverse transcriptase in eight separate reactions per sample. Unique molecular identifiers containing a 6-nucleotide sample barcode were introduced through template switching during cDNA synthesis. Two nested PCRs of roughly 16 and 10 cycles amplified the TCRalpha and TCRbeta cDNA, and bead purification followed each PCR. Before amplification, the cDNA was treated with uracil DNA-glycosylase and purified using the QIAquick PCR purification kit. In the second PCR, Illumina TruSeq-compatible adapters and sample-specific barcodes were added. TapeStation and Qubit were used to check library quality and concentration, and 5 ng of each library went into the pool. Sequencing of pooled libraries was carried out on an Illumina HiSeq2500 single-index Rapid Run using 2 x 100 bp reads and custom sequencing primers. Regarding the original processing steps: PCR and sequencing errors were corrected by UMI-based consensus assembly using MiGEC version 1.2.6. MiXCR version 2.1.1 was used for V(D)J alignment, clonotype assembly and CDR3 extraction. To normalise gene usage, clonotype sharing and MAIT/NKT TCR abundance, the top 1000, 10 000 and 20 000 clonotypes in each sample were analysed. After downsampling to 27 000 UMIs, diversity was calculated as the inverse Simpson index using the vegan R package. Statistical testing used paired Mann-Whitney U tests on the discordant twin pairs and applied Benjamini-Hochberg correction for multiple testing. After TCRdb reprocessed the reads, each CDR3 protein sequence was kept as one row, without DNA. For this entry, the V and J calls and clone size follow TCRdb and not the study's own pipeline. This specimen's table enumerates 400,000 to 500,000 distinct CDR3 sequences. The ten biggest clones cover 2% to 2.5% of the sample.

General conclusions and limits of the study: No single strong signal or clonotype linked to IBD turned up in the results, so the idea that one exists was not supported. Measured by the inverse Simpson index, TCRbeta repertoire diversity was lower in IBD patients than in their healthy co-twins. Because patients were on differing immunosuppressive treatments, the repertoires may have picked up extra background noise and inter-individual variability. Repertoire similarity did not differ between concordant and discordant twins, possibly due to limited statistical power. Distinction between different T cell subtypes could not be achieved in the analysis. Fewer clonotypes were shared with other individuals by IBD patients than by healthy twins, most markedly in patients showing signs of disease activity.

From each donor, a roughly 2.7 ml peripheral blood sample was drawn into PAXgene tubes and stored at -80 degrees C. Without T cell sorting, total RNA was isolated from whole blood using the PAXgene blood miRNA kit on an automated QIAcube. Peripheral blood from monozygotic twin pairs, either concordant or discordant for inflammatory bowel disease, underwent deep TCRalpha and TCRbeta repertoire profiling that used unique molecular barcoding. For every twin pair, smoking habits were documented, and each individual was categorised as a current, former or never smoker. In this chain, TRBV7-6 is recombined with TRBJ2-1; the D call from TCRdb, TRBD1, cannot be confirmed without DNA. The clonotype originates from a human donor with ulcerative colitis or Crohn's disease, or a healthy co-twin of an affected twin (not recorded which). The sequenced sample consisted of blood. The CDR3 here reads CASSYRDRYNEQFF.